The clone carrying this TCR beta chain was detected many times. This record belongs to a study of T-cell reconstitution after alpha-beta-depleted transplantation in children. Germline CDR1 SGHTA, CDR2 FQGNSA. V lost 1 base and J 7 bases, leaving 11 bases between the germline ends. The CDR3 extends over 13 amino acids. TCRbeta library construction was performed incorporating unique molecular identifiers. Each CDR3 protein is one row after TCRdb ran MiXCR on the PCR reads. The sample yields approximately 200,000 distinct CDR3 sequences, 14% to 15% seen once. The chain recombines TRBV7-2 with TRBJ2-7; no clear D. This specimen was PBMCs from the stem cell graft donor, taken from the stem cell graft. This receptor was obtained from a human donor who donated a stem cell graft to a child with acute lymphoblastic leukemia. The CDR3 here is CASSLGIGWEQYF. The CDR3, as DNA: TGTGCCAGCAGCTTAGGGATAGGGTGGGAGCAGTACTTC.